The clone carrying this T cell receptor (beta chain) has a single count. Its target is not known. This specimen belongs to a study of tumor and adjacent non-tumor tissue in lung cancer. Broader study findings: Tumor TCR diversity, when higher, was linked to shorter survival. Tumor repertoires had a smaller top 100 clone share than normal lung.

Three rounds of nested PCR, following a modified ARM-PCR protocol, produced the TCRbeta library. TCRdb itself ran the multiplex PCR reads through MiXCR, one entry per CDR3 protein. The table lists more than 35,000 distinct CDR3 sequences, less than 70% of them singletons. RNA was extracted from bulk tissue without any cell sorting. More than 3 cm separated this lung sample from the edge of the tumor. V lost 1 base, J lost 4 bases, and 23 bases lay in between. CDR3 size: 19 residues. Germline V CDR1 and CDR2: DFQATT, SNEGSKA (reference sequence). The sample taken for sequencing was distant non-tumor lung tissue. The chain links TRBV20-1 to TRBJ1-6, with D possibly being TRBD1 (5 bases). The TCR comes from a woman aged 35 to 49 with non-small cell lung cancer. The CDR3, as DNA: TGCAGTGCTAGAGGCTCGGGAAAAAGCCCCGGGGGGTATAATTCACCCCTCCACTTT. Translated: CSARGSGKSPGGYNSPLHF.